The clone carrying this TCR beta chain has a count of ten or more. Antigen unknown. UMIs were added to TCR cDNA along with a universal primer site when it was made by 5'RACE template switching. TCRdb reanalysed the 5' RACE reads using MiXCR and keeps one entry per CDR3 protein. The sample lists about 99,000 distinct CDR3 sequences, under 6.5% occurring once. These data originate in a study of T cells after yellow fever vaccination. Study results and limitations: Booster sampling recovered most clones from primary vaccination (around 97% CD4, around 90% CD8). Clonotype sharing between CD4 and CD8 compartments was small.

Specimen: CD8+ T cells sorted from PBMCs, collected 10 days after the yellow fever booster vaccination. The clonotype originates from a young man who received the YFV17D yellow fever vaccine.

CDR3 region: CASSRTSGDHNEQFF. CDR3 nucleotide sequence: TGTGCCAGTAGTAGAACTAGCGGGGACCACAATGAGCAGTTCTTC. V usage is TRBV19 and J usage is TRBJ2-1, with 10 bases identical to TRBD2. The CDR3 has 15 amino acids. V dropped 4 bases and J dropped 5; count of bases not matched to a gene: 5. Per germline, CDR1 LNHDA and CDR2 SQIVND (reference sequence). Supplemented by reference TRBV19 and TRBJ2-1, the full variable domain reads DGGITQSPKYLFRKEGQNVTLSCEQNLNHDAMYWYRQDPGQGLRLIYYSQIVNDFQKGDIAEGYSVSREKKESFPLTVTSAQKNPTAFYLCASSRTSGDHNEQFFGPGTRLTVL.